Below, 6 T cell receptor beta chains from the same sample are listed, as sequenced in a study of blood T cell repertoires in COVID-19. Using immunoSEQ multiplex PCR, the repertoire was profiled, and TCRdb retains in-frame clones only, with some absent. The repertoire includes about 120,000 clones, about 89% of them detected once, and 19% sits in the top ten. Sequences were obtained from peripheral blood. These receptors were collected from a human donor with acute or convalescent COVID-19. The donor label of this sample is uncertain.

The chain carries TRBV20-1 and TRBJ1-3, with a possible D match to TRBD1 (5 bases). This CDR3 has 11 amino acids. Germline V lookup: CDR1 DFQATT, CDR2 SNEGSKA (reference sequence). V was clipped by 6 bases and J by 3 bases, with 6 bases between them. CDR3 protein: CSAGLGNTIYF. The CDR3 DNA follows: TGCAGTGCGGGACTTGGAAACACCATATATTTT.

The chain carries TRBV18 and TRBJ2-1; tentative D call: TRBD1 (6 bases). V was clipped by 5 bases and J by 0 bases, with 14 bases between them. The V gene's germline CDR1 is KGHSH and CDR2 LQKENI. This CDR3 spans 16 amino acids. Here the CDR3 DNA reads TGTGCCAGCTCATCTGCAACAGGGAGCTCCTACAATGAGCAGTTCTTC. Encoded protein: CASSSATGSSYNEQFF.

The CDR3, as DNA: TGTGCCAGCAGTTTTCTGGGACTAGCGCCTACGAGCTCCTACAATGAGCAGTTCTTC. It codes for CASSFLGLAPTSSYNEQFF. The chain couples TRBV28 to TRBJ2-1; 10 bases match TRBD2. CDR1 and CDR2 from the germline V gene are MDHEN and SYDVKM. The CDR3 has 19 amino acids. The V gene end was trimmed by 3 bases and the J gene end by 0 bases; junction bases not matched to a gene: 11.

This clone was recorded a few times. The CDR3 DNA is TGTGCCAGCAGCTTAAGACAGGGGTTCTACAATGAGCAGTTCTTC. Protein sequence: CASSLRQGFYNEQFF. The chain links TRBV7-9 to TRBJ2-1; 8 bases fit TRBD1. The V segment lost 2 bases and the J segment 3 bases; nucleotides outside the gene matches: 3. Germline V gene data show CDR1 as SEHNR and CDR2 as FQNEAQ (reference sequence). This CDR3 is built from 15 residues. Full variable domain (rest looked up from reference TRBV7-9 and TRBJ2-1): DTGVSQNPRHKITKRGQNVTFRCDPISEHNRLYWYRQTLGQGPEFLTYFQNEAQLEKSRLLSDRFSAERPKGSFSTLEIQRTEQGDSAMYLCASSLRQGFYNEQFFGPGTRLTVL.

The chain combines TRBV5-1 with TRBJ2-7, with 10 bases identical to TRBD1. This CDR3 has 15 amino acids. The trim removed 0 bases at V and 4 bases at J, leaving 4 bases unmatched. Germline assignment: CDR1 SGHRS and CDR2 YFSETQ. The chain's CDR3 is CASSLDPGQGYEQYF. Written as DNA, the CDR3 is TGCGCCAGCAGCTTGGATCCGGGACAGGGGTACGAGCAGTACTTC.

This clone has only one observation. The DNA for the CDR3 is TGTGCCAGCAGTATAAGGTTTGGGGGCGCGGGTTTCACTGAAGCTTTCTTT. As protein: CASSIRFGGAGFTEAFF. This rearrangement joins TRBV27 to TRBJ1-1; maybe TRBD1 (6 bases). Germline V gene sequence: CDR1 MNHEY, CDR2 SMNVEV (reference sequence). The length of the CDR3 is 17 residues. V was cut by 5 bases and J by 4 bases, with 23 bases left in between.